The following is a T cell receptor (beta chain) sequence with its context. The sample holds a few counts of this clone. Its antigen remains unidentified. Base quality data are lacking; no much larger clone is found one base away. The donors were included in the validation cohort of over a hundred subjects, a group kept apart from the approximately 650-subject first cohort. The sample originates from a study of cytomegalovirus exposure and HLA in healthy donors (dated by TCRdb to 2016 to 2017). As for the study more broadly: According to a later analysis, one platform produced both the 110 or so validation repertoires and the 666 repertoires of the first cohort. The study aimed to test whether cataloging public T cell receptors could reveal signatures of past pathogen exposure. A separate validation cohort of about 110 different subjects was used in addition to the 666-subject first cohort. High-throughput TCR immunosequencing, statistical association of individual TCRs with disease status, and machine learning were combined to predict cytomegalovirus infection status. Overall results and qualifications from the work: A later analysis found that TCRs clustered in the first cohort also tended to co-occur in the roughly 120 validation repertoires, with 90% to 95% of cluster scores above 0. Most TCR sequences were seen in very few donors, while some public TCRs were found in many individuals. The classifier was reported to diagnose cytomegalovirus status with high specificity and sensitivity in both the original cohort and the validation cohort. It was suggested by the authors that the approach could potentially be generalized to other disease states and immunological phenotypes. In vitro tests confirmed that a few of the cytomegalovirus-associated TCR beta chains recognize cytomegalovirus antigens. A total of about 180 TCR beta chains were listed by the study as associated with cytomegalovirus. The validation cohort had no HLA typing available for a later analysis, so co-occurrence within that cohort was assessed over all 120 or so repertoires.

Reading from cysteine to phenylalanine, the CDR3 counts 12 amino acids. Kept here is only the CDR3 DNA, which spans 36 bases and is read in frame from base 1. For CDR1 and CDR2, the germline V gene lists SNHLY and FYNNEI. V sheds 4 bases and J sheds 14 bases, leaving 12 bases between their ends. Library construction relied on the immunoSEQ multiplex PCR assay. In the paper's pipeline: To diagnose cytomegalovirus status from the catalog of TCR beta chain sequences, a statistical classification framework was built. In its TCRdb copy, this immuneACCESS table keeps in-frame sequences only and misses some clones. Where compared with another copy, unresolved V genes explain less than half of these, and the others have no known cause. That table gives V, J and clone size, and the DNA gave D and trimming. Present in this sample are 300,000 or so clones, around 90% of which were seen just once. 0.9% to 1% of the sample is taken by the ten largest.

The TCR originated in a man younger than 40 in good health and CMV-seronegative. Recombination connected TRBV2 to TRBJ1-6, with TRBD1 tentatively as D gene (6 bases match). The sequenced material came from PBMCs. The DNA sequence is given as TGTGCCAGCAGTGCCCCCAGGGGATCCCTCCACTTT. This codes for CASSAPRGSLHF. Extended through the reference TRBV2 and TRBJ1-6 proteins, this CDR3 yields the full variable domain: EPEVTQTPSHQVTQMGQEVILRCVPISNHLYFYWYRQILGQKVEFLVSFYNNEISEKSEIFDDQFSVERPDGSNFTLKIRSTKLEDSAMYFCASSAPRGSLHFGNGTRLTVT.